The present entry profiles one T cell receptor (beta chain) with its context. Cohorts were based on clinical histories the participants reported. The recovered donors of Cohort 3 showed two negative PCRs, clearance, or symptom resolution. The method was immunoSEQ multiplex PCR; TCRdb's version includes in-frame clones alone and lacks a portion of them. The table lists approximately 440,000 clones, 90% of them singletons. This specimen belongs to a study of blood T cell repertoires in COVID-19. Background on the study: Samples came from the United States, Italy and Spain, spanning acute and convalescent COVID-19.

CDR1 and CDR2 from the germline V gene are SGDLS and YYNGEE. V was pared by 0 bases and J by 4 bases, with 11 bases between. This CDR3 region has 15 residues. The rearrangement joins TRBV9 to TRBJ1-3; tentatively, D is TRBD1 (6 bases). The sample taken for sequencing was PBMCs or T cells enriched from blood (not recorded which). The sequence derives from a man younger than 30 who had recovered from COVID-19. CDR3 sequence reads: CASSVDRATGNTIYF. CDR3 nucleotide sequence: TGTGCCAGCAGCGTAGACAGGGCAACAGGAAACACCATATATTTT.